This entry lists 20 T cell receptor beta chains sequenced from one sample in a study of T cell responses to AZD1222 COVID-19 vaccine. Libraries were prepared by immunoSEQ multiplex PCR; TCRdb keeps only in-frame clonotypes and omits some of them. There are around 100,000 clones in the sample; around nine tenths occur only once, and about 16% lies in the top ten. Here the sequenced sample was peripheral blood, taken on day 0 of AZD1222 vaccination. The receptor source for this set is an adult in good health.

This clone came up once. The chain joins TRBV30 to TRBJ1-1, with 10 bases aligning to TRBD1. The V and J ends lost 5 bases and 6 bases, in that order; junction bases with no gene match: 0. Per germline, CDR1 GTSNPN and CDR2 SVGIG (reference sequence). This CDR3 spans 11 amino acids. Here the CDR3 reads CAWGQGAEAFF. In DNA, the CDR3 is TGTGCCTGGGGACAGGGGGCTGAAGCTTTCTTT.

This clone was counted once. This sequence joins TRBV24-1 and TRBJ1-2; 7 bases are shared with TRBD1. There are 14 residues in the CDR3. Germline loops: CDR1 KGHDR, CDR2 SFDVKD. The junction had 1 base not matched to a gene; V was cut back by 0 bases and J by 4 bases. The CDR3 loop reads CATSDLNRGYGYTF. The CDR3 DNA sequence: TGTGCCACCAGTGATTTGAACAGGGGCTATGGCTACACCTTC.

This rearrangement joins TRBV7-6 to TRBJ1-4; a possible D gene is TRBD1 (5 bases). Germline V gene lookup returns CDR1 SGHVS and CDR2 FNYEAQ. The CDR3 has 12 amino acids. Trimming pared 10 bases from V and 10 bases from J, leaving 16 bases between. The CDR3 region is CAIPGRGGKLFF. The CDR3 coding sequence is TGTGCCATCCCGGGGCGGGGTGGAAAACTGTTTTTT.

CDR3 nucleotides: TGCAGCGTTATGGGTTGGCGCACTGAAGCTTTCTTT. Translating it yields CSVMGWRTEAFF. V usage is TRBV29-1 and J usage is TRBJ1-1; D is uncertain. Germline values: CDR1 SQVTM, CDR2 ANQGSEA. Trimming left V 5 bases short and J 4 bases short, with 11 bases between. This CDR3 has 12 residues.

The chain employs TRBV30 and TRBJ2-3, with 9 positions matching TRBD1. Germline CDR1 is GTSNPN and CDR2 is SVGIG (reference sequence). V lost 1 base to trimming and J lost 0 bases; unmatched junction nucleotides: 2. There are 15 residues in the CDR3. CDR3: CAWSAGTGSTDTQYF. DNA of the CDR3: TGTGCCTGGAGTGCCGGGACAGGGAGCACAGATACGCAGTATTTT.

This clone was picked up a small number of times. The rearrangement uses TRBV28 and TRBJ1-2; no clear D. Looked up from germline, CDR1 is MDHEN and CDR2 is SYDVKM. The V end was cut by 8 bases, the J end by 6 bases, with 22 bases between. The CDR3 length is 15 residues. The CDR3 protein is CASSIRESPRDGYTF. DNA of the CDR3: TGTGCCAGCTCCATAAGGGAATCGCCGAGGGATGGCTACACCTTC.

This chain connects TRBV3-1 (or the pseudogene TRBV3-2) to TRBJ1-2; D gene uncertain. Germline V gives CDR1 LGHDT, CDR2 YNNKEL (reference sequence). CDR3 size: 16 residues. V lost 0 bases and J 8 bases, leaving 19 bases between the germline ends. The CDR3 loop is CASSQDRVGPRLGYTF. CDR3 in DNA: TGTGCCAGCAGCCAAGATCGAGTAGGGCCCCGGTTAGGCTACACCTTC.

This clone was picked up a small number of times. Here the CDR3 DNA reads TGCGCCAGCAGCTATATCGGGGGTTTCTCCTACAATGAGCAGTTCTTC. This translates into CASSYIGGFSYNEQFF. V is TRBV10-2 and J is TRBJ2-1, with D perhaps matching TRBD2 (6 bases). CDR1 WSHSY and CDR2 SAAADI come from the germline V gene. The CDR3 has 16 residues. Deletions cut 6 bases from V and 0 bases from J, with 15 bases between.

This chain links TRBV10-3 with TRBJ1-3; D not certain. In germline, CDR1 is ENHRY, CDR2 SYGVKD. V lost 10 bases to trimming and J lost 0 bases, with 7 bases between them. This CDR3 spans 12 amino acids. CDR3 in DNA: TGTGCCACGCAAAGCTCTGGAAACACCATATATTTT. Its translation: CATQSSGNTIYF.

This rearrangement joins TRBV9 to TRBJ1-2; a possible D gene is TRBD1 (5 bases). CDR3 size: 14 residues. Germline loops: CDR1 SGDLS, CDR2 YYNGEE. V was clipped by 4 bases and J by 8 bases, with 18 bases between them. The CDR3 loop is CASSPHPRERGYTF. The DNA of the CDR3 is TGTGCCAGCAGCCCCCACCCCAGGGAGAGGGGCTACACCTTC.

The chain links TRBV9 to TRBJ1-4; 7 bases map to TRBD1. V gave up 0 bases and J gave up 8 bases; unmatched junction bases: 13. Germline-derived CDR1 and CDR2 are SGDLS and YYNGEE. This CDR3 is 17 amino acids long. CDR3 bases: TGTGCCAGCAGCGTAGGTGGACAGGTAGTAGGTGACGAAAAACTGTTTTTT. Its translation is CASSVGGQVVGDEKLFF.

The chain links TRBV5-5 to TRBJ1-3, with D possibly TRBD1 on 6 matching bases. Deletions cut 2 bases from V and 11 bases from J, with 14 bases between. Germline V CDR1 and CDR2: SGHKS, YYEKEE (reference sequence). The CDR3 loop spans 13 amino acids. CDR3 DNA: TGTGCCAGCAGCTTAACAGGGTTAGACGCCATATATTTT. As protein: CASSLTGLDAIYF.

This clone was recorded only once. The chain uses TRBV27 and TRBJ2-7; a weak D match, TRBD1 (6 bases). This CDR3 has 14 amino acids. Trimming removed 5 bases at V and 2 bases at J, with 13 bases between. Germline V CDR1 and CDR2: MNHEY, SMNVEV (reference sequence). The CDR3: CASSSQGNPYEQYF. The CDR3 bases are TGTGCCAGCAGTAGTCAGGGGAACCCCTACGAGCAGTACTTC.

The chain carries TRBV5-1 and TRBJ2-1; 14 positions match TRBD2. The CDR3 covers 22 residues. V gave up 0 bases and J gave up 2 bases; unmatched junction bases: 16. Per the germline V gene, CDR1 is SGHRS and CDR2 is YFSETQ. The CDR3 sequence is CASSLGLFETSGRGITYNEQFF. The CDR3 DNA reads as TGCGCCAGCAGCTTGGGCTTGTTTGAGACTAGCGGGAGGGGGATAACCTACAATGAGCAGTTCTTC.

The chain employs TRBV5-6 and TRBJ2-3; no clear D gene. There are 16 residues in the CDR3. Trimming shortened V by 0 bases and J by 4 bases, and 15 bases separated the two germline ends. CDR1 is SGHDT and CDR2 is YYEEEE in the germline V gene. CDR3 nucleotides: TGTGCCAGCAGCTTGGCCAGAATGTTGAATGCAGATACGCAGTATTTT. Translation gives CASSLARMLNADTQYF.

The chain is built from TRBV5-1 and TRBJ2-1; TRBD2 agrees at 12 bases. This CDR3 spans 17 amino acids. Germline assignment: CDR1 SGHRS and CDR2 YFSETQ. J gave up 4 bases and V 2 bases, and 7 bases lay outside the gene matches. CDR3 amino acids: CASSFRLAGERYNEQFF. CDR3 DNA: TGCGCCAGCAGCTTCCGACTAGCGGGGGAGAGATACAATGAGCAGTTCTTC.

J is TRBJ2-7 and V is TRBV14; D is undetermined. V lost 4 bases and J 6 bases, leaving 10 bases between the germline ends. Germline V gene data show CDR1 as SGHDN and CDR2 as FVKESK. This CDR3 has 12 amino acids. This CDR3 reads CASSRNTGEQYF. The DNA of the CDR3 is TGTGCCAGCAGCCGGAACACGGGCGAGCAGTACTTC.

The chain is built from TRBV12-3 or TRBV12-4 and TRBJ1-4; D ambiguous. This CDR3 has 12 residues. Trimming took 4 bases from V and 10 from J, leaving 10 bases between them. CDR3 nucleotide sequence: TGTGCCAGCAGTTCCACGTTCGGAAAACTGTTTTTT. As protein: CASSSTFGKLFF.

The chain couples TRBV4-1 to TRBJ2-7; maybe TRBD2 (5 bases). V lost 0 bases and J lost 0, with 12 bases in between. This CDR3 has 16 amino acids. Germline loops: CDR1 MGHRA, CDR2 YSYEKL. The CDR3, as DNA: TGCGCCAGCAGCCAAGATTCCGGAGCGGCCTCCTACGAGCAGTACTTC. It translates to CASSQDSGAASYEQYF.

J is TRBJ2-6 and V is TRBV29-1; D is unclear. Trimming pared 7 bases from V and 0 bases from J, leaving 4 bases between. This CDR3 region has 12 residues. Germline V gene lookup returns CDR1 SQVTM and CDR2 ANQGSEA. CDR3 region: CSGISGANVLTF. In nucleotides, the CDR3 is TGCAGCGGTATCTCTGGGGCCAACGTCCTGACTTTC.